This T cell receptor beta chain was captured in a study of blood T cell repertoires in COVID-19. In germline, CDR1 is SNHLY, CDR2 FYNNEI. The CDR3 has 15 residues. The V gene lost 6 bases and the J gene lost 2 bases, with 17 bases spanning the gap. This clone was seen more than once but under ten times. Here immunoSEQ multiplex PCR was the method, and the copy in TCRdb shows in-frame clones only, minus some. In the table there are about 140,000 clones, 60% to 80% of which are singletons. The sample was PBMCs or T cells enriched from blood (not recorded which). This rearrangement joins TRBV2 to TRBJ2-7, with D perhaps TRBD1 (6 bases). The sequence was collected from a woman in her fifties or sixties who had recovered from COVID-19. CDR3 amino acids: CASRYTGTRAYEQYF. CDR3 coding DNA: TGTGCCAGCAGATACACCGGGACAAGGGCCTACGAGCAGTACTTC.